This T cell receptor beta chain stems from a study of cytotoxic CD8 clonotypes in ibrutinib-treated CLL. TCRdb's copy holds only in-frame clones and misses some; the assay was immunoSEQ multiplex PCR. The top ten hold about 4.3% of the sample, which has roughly 150,000 clones, 84% seen once. With V trimmed by 8 bases and J by 4 bases, 12 bases remained unmatched. CDR3 length: 15 residues. Germline values: CDR1 PRHDT, CDR2 FYEKMQ (reference sequence). This clone was found once. Sequences were derived from PBMCs, sampled after 24 months of ibrutinib treatment. V gene TRBV13 combines with J gene TRBJ1-1, with TRBD1 identical over 8 bases. The TCR sequence derives from a human donor with chronic lymphocytic leukemia. As DNA, the CDR3 is TGTGCCAGCGGACAGGGTATTAAGTCGGGCACTGAAGCTTTCTTT. As protein: CASGQGIKSGTEAFF.